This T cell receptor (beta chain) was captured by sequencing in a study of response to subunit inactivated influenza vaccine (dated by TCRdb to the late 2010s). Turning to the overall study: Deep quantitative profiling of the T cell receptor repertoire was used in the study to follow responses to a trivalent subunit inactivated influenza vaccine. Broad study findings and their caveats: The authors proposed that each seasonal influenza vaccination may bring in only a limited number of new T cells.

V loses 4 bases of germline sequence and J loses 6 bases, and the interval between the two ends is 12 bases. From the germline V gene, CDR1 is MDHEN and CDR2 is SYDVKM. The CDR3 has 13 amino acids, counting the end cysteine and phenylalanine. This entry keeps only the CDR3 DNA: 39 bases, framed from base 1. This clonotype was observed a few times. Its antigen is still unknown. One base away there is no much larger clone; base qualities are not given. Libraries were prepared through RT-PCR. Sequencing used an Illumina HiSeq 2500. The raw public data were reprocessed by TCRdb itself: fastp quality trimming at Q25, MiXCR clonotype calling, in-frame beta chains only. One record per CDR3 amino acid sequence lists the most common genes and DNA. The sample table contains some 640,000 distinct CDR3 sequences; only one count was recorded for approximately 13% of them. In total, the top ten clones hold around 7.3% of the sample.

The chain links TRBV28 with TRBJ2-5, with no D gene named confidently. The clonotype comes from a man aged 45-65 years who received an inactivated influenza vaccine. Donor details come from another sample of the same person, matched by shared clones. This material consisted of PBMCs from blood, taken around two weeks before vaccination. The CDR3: CASSSQGLKTQYF. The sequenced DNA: TGTGCCAGCAGTTCACAAGGGCTCAAGACCCAGTACTTC.